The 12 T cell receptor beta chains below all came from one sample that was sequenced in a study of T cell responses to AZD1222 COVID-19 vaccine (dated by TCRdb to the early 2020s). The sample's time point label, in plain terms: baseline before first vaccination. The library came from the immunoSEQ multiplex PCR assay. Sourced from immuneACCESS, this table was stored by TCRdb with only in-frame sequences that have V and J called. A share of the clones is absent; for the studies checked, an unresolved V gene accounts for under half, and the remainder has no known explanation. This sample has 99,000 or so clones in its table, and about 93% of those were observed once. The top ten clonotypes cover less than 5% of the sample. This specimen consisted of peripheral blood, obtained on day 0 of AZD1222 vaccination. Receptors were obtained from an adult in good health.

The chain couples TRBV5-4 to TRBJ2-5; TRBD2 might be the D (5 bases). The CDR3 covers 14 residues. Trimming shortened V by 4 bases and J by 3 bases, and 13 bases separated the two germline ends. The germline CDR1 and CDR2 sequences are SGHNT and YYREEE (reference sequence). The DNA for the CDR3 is TGTGCCAGCAGCGCCGGGAACATGAAAGAGACCCAGTACTTC. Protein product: CASSAGNMKETQYF.

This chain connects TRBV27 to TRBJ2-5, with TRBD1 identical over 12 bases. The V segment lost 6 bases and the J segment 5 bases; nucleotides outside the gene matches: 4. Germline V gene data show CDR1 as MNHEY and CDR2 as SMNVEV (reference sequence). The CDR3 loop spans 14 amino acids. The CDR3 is CASRGTGGRETQYF. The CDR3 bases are TGTGCCAGCAGAGGGACAGGGGGCAGGGAGACCCAGTACTTC.

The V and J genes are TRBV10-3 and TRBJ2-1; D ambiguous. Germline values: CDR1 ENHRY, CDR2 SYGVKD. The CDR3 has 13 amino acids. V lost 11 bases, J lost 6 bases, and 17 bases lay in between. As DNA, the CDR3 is TGTGCCGCCGGTGGCCCCCGAGGCAATGAGCAGTTCTTC. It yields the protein CAAGGPRGNEQFF.

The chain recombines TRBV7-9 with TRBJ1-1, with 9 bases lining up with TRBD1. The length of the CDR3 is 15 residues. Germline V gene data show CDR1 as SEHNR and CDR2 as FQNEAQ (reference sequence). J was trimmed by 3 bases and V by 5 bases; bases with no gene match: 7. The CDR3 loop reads CASSVLQGADTEAFF. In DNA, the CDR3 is TGTGCCAGCAGCGTTTTACAGGGGGCTGACACTGAAGCTTTCTTT. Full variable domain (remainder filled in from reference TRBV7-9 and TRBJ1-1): DTGVSQNPRHKITKRGQNVTFRCDPISEHNRLYWYRQTLGQGPEFLTYFQNEAQLEKSRLLSDRFSAERPKGSFSTLEIQRTEQGDSAMYLCASSVLQGADTEAFFGQGTRLTVV.

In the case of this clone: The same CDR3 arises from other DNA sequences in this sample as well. The CDR3 reads CSVGGTAYEQYF. In nucleotides, the CDR3 is TGCAGCGTTGGAGGGACAGCCTACGAGCAGTACTTC. The rearrangement uses TRBV29-1 and TRBJ2-7; TRBD1 aligns across 7 bases. Germline V CDR1 and CDR2: SQVTM, ANQGSEA. The CDR3 extends over 12 amino acids. Trimming took 4 bases from V and 2 from J; bases not matched to a gene: 2.

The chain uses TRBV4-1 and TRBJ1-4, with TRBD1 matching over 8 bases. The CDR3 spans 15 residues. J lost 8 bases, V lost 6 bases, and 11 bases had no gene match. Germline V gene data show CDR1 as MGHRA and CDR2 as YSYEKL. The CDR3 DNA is TGCGCCAGCAGGGGAGACAGGGGAGAACGCGAAAAACTGTTTTTT. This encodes CASRGDRGEREKLFF.

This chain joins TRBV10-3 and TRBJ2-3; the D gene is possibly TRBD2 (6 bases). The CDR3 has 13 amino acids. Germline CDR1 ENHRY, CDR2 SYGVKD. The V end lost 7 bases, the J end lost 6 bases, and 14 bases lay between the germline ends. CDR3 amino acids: CAITREGGDTQYF. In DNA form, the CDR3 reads TGTGCCATCACCCGGGAAGGAGGGGATACGCAGTATTTT.

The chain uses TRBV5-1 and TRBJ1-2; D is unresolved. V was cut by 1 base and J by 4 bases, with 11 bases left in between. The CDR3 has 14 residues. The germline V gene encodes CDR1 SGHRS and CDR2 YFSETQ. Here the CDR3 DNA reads TGCGCCAGCAGCTTGAACACCCCTCGCTATGGCTACACCTTC. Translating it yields CASSLNTPRYGYTF.

CDR3: CAWSVRLDSANYGYTF. The DNA for the CDR3 is TGTGCCTGGAGTGTAAGGCTGGACAGCGCGAACTATGGCTACACCTTC. This sequence joins TRBV30 and TRBJ1-2, with D possibly being TRBD1 (6 bases). With 0 bases removed from V and 2 bases from J, the gap between germline ends came to 16 bases. Germline CDR1 and CDR2: GTSNPN and SVGIG (reference sequence). CDR3 size: 16 residues.

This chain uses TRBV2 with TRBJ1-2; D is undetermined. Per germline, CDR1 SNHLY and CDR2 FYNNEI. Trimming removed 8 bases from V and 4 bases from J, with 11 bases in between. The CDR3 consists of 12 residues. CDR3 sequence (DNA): TGTGCCAGCCAGGCCCAACGCTATGGCTACACCTTC. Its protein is CASQAQRYGYTF.

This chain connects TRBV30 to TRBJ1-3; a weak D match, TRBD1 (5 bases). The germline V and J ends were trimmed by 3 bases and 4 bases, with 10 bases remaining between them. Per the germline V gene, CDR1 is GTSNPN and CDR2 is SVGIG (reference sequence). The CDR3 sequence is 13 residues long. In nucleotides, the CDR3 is TGTGCCTGGAGCCGTCAGGGAGGAAACACCATATATTTT. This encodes CAWSRQGGNTIYF.

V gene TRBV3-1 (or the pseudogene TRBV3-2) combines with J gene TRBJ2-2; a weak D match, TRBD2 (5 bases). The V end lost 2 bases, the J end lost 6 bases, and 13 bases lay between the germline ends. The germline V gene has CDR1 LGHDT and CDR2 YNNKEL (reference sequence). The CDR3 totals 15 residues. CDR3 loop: CASSQLGVRAGELFF. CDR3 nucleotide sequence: TGTGCCAGCAGCCAACTGGGAGTTAGGGCCGGGGAGCTGTTTTTT.